The 17 T cell receptor beta chains below were found in one sample sequenced in a study of T cells expressing NK-cell markers. TCRdb reanalyzed the 5' RACE reads and collapses them to one entry per CDR3 protein, without DNA. The sample table sets out fewer than 550,000 distinct CDR3 sequences. The sequencing sample was made of blood T cells: a sorted CD56 or NKG2C T cell subset, CD4+ or CD8+ T cells, or bulk PBMC T cells (not recorded which). Every receptor here comes from a woman in her fifties or sixties in good health.

The rearrangement joins TRBV4-1 to TRBJ1-2. The germline gives CDR1 MGHRA, CDR2 YSYEKL. This CDR3 has 11 amino acids. The CDR3 loop reads CASSQVDGYTF.

The gene calls are TRBV7-8 and TRBJ2-7. The CDR3 runs to 14 residues. Germline CDR1 SGHVS, CDR2 FQNEAQ. This chain's CDR3 is CASSSRQTDYEQYF. Full variable domain (outside the CDR3, taken from reference TRBV7-8 and TRBJ2-7): GAGVSQSPRYKVAKRGQDVALRCDPISGHVSLFWYQQALGQGPEFLTYFQNEAQLDKSGLPSDRFFAERPEGSVSTLKIQRTQQEDSAVYLCASSSRQTDYEQYFGPGTRLTVT.

The rearrangement joins TRBV5-5 to TRBJ2-2; TCRdb calls TRBD1, which cannot be checked without DNA. The CDR3 contains 16 residues. Germline-derived CDR1 and CDR2 are SGHKS and YYEKEE (reference sequence). Here the CDR3 reads CASLGDGVNRPGELFF.

The V call is TRBV6-5, the J call TRBJ2-7; TCRdb's D call of TRBD1 is untestable without DNA. There are 15 residues in the CDR3. The V gene's germline CDR1 is MNHEY and CDR2 SVGAGI. CDR3: CATGGTGTLSYEQYF.

The rearrangement joins TRBV20-1 to TRBJ2-1; TCRdb selects TRBD1, and the lack of DNA leaves this call unchecked. The CDR3 runs 11 residues. Germline CDR1 DFQATT, CDR2 SNEGSKA (reference sequence). Here the CDR3 reads CSAGGAGKQFF.

The chain has TRBV29-1 and TRBJ2-3; TCRdb indicates TRBD2, and absent DNA this call remains unverified. CDR3 length: 15 amino acids. The germline V gene encodes CDR1 SQVTM and CDR2 ANQGSEA. CDR3: CSVGSLARGTDTQYF.

The chain couples TRBV9 to TRBJ1-4. The germline V gene encodes CDR1 SGDLS and CDR2 YYNGEE. This CDR3 region has 15 residues. The CDR3 is CASSAHGVANEKLFF. Filled out from reference TRBV9 and TRBJ1-4, the complete variable domain reads DSGVTQTPKHLITATGQRVTLRCSPRSGDLSVYWYQQSLDQGLQFLIQYYNGEERAKGNILERFSAQQFPDLHSELNLSSLELGDSALYFCASSAHGVANEKLFFGSGTQLSVL.

J is TRBJ2-5 and V is TRBV15. CDR1 LNHNV and CDR2 YYDKDF come from the germline V gene (reference sequence). This CDR3 has 13 residues. The CDR3 sequence is CATSRDLGETQYF.

V usage is TRBV29-1 and J usage is TRBJ1-5. The CDR3 covers 13 residues. Germline CDR1 reads SQVTM; CDR2 reads ANQGSEA. The CDR3: CSVARGPGQPQHF.

V is TRBV29-1 and J is TRBJ2-7; the D gene TCRdb calls, TRBD2, cannot be checked with no DNA. Germline V gene lookup returns CDR1 SQVTM and CDR2 ANQGSEA. CDR3 size: 11 residues. The CDR3 here is CSVGTPGPEYF.

This sequence joins TRBV25-1 and TRBJ2-1; TCRdb outputs TRBD2, but without DNA this stays unchecked. This CDR3 is built from 17 residues. Germline V gene sequence: CDR1 MGHDK, CDR2 SYGVNS. This CDR3 reads CASSELGLAGGGNEQFF.

The rearrangement links TRBV19 to TRBJ2-1; no DNA is available, so the TRBD2 call from TCRdb remains unchecked. The length of the CDR3 is 16 residues. CDR1 and CDR2 from the germline V gene are LNHDA and SQIVND (reference sequence). This CDR3 is CASSPSSGKTYNEQFF. Based on the CDR3 plus reference TRBV19 and TRBJ2-1, the full variable domain is DGGITQSPKYLFRKEGQNVTLSCEQNLNHDAMYWYRQDPGQGLRLIYYSQIVNDFQKGDIAEGYSVSREKKESFPLTVTSAQKNPTAFYLCASSPSSGKTYNEQFFGPGTRLTVL.

This chain links TRBV24-1 with TRBJ2-1; TCRdb lists TRBD1, though no DNA is available to test this call. The CDR3 extends over 17 amino acids. CDR1 and CDR2 from the germline V gene are KGHDR and SFDVKD. The chain's CDR3 is CATSDPTGGSTYNEQFF.

V usage is TRBV9 and J usage is TRBJ2-2; the D call of TRBD1 rests on TCRdb alone, since no DNA is present to check it. CDR3 length equals 17 residues. The V gene's germline CDR1 is SGDLS and CDR2 YYNGEE. The CDR3 is CASSGRMTGANTGELFF.

V usage is TRBV20-1 and J usage is TRBJ2-5; TCRdb's D call of TRBD1 is untestable without DNA. The CDR3 spans 13 residues. Germline CDR1 and CDR2: DFQATT and SNEGSKA (reference sequence). CDR3 residues: CSAPLGNQETQYF.

The chain combines TRBV20-1 with TRBJ2-1; as DNA is missing, the TRBD2 call by TCRdb cannot be tested. The germline V gene has CDR1 DFQATT and CDR2 SNEGSKA (reference sequence). The CDR3 is 11 amino acids. CDR3 amino acids: CSVPRLGQQFF.

This sequence joins TRBV19 and TRBJ2-5. This CDR3 comprises 12 residues. Germline V gene sequence: CDR1 LNHDA, CDR2 SQIVND (reference sequence). CDR3 loop: CASSMRQETQYF.